Described below is a single TCR beta chain sequence and its context. Germline V gene sequence: CDR1 LNHDA, CDR2 SQIVND (reference sequence). The CDR3 length is 16 residues. Trimming shortened V by 0 bases and J by 2 bases, and 11 bases separated the two germline ends. Authors' processing steps: Counts of nucleated cells, estimated from reference gene primer amplification, were obtained. Repertoires were generated with immunoSEQ multiplex PCR, while TCRdb's copy carries only in-frame clones and drops some. V and J calls and clone size are copied from that table; D and trimming were computed from the DNA. The sample yields some 390,000 clones, under 90% seen once. Everyone who took part was roughly 18 to 100 years old, and they came from 20 to 25 US areas. Assignment of participants to cohorts was predicated upon participant-reported clinical history. These data are taken from a study of blood T cell repertoires in COVID-19. Study information: Collection of acute and convalescent COVID-19 samples took place in the United States, Italy and Spain.

The specimen sequenced was PBMCs or T cells enriched from blood (not recorded which). The origin of this receptor is a woman aged 25 to 39 who had recovered from COVID-19. This chain joins TRBV19 and TRBJ1-5; D uncertain. CDR3 coding DNA: TGTGCCAGTAGTATAGATGCGGGGATCCGCAATCAGCCCCAGCATTTT. The encoded protein is CASSIDAGIRNQPQHF.